The clone carrying this T cell receptor beta chain was seen only a few times. No antigen is known for it. The sample providers were healthy Caucasian people from Russia, aged roughly 6 to 95. With a J-beta primer mix and a sample-barcoded 5' primer, a second PCR ran about 7 to 11 cycles. Tags on each cDNA molecule came from a template-switch adaptor with 12 random nucleotides. The yield of each sample was at least 2.5 million CDR3-containing paired-end reads. TCRdb used MiXCR to reprocess the 5' RACE reads, holding one entry per CDR3 protein. The data contain 550,000 to 750,000 distinct CDR3 sequences, roughly 21% of them seen just once; the ten biggest clones take up around 3.4%. Germline CDR1 and CDR2: MDHEN and SYDVKM. V gave up 6 bases and J gave up 3 bases, with 11 bases separating them. The CDR3 spans 14 residues. The data stem from a study of blood T cells in healthy people across ages. General study points: Across the age range, TCR beta diversity per million T cells fell in a roughly linear way.

Specimen: blood. The rearrangement uses TRBV28 and TRBJ1-4; a possible D gene is TRBD1 (5 bases). This clonotype was sampled from a man between 65 and 79 years old in good health. The CDR3 protein is CASSTGGANEKLFF. In DNA form, the CDR3 reads TGTGCCAGCAGCACAGGAGGGGCTAATGAAAAACTGTTTTTT.